The rows below give T cell receptor beta chains drawn from one sample of a study of PD-L1 blockade in urothelial cancer. The protocol was immunoSEQ multiplex PCR, while the TCRdb copy is restricted to in-frame clones and leaves out a portion. The sample has roughly 24,000 clones, 90% to 95% seen once. This specimen was PBMCs, taken around atezolizumab (anti-PD-L1) treatment. The receptors originated from a woman aged 55-75 years with urothelial cancer. Both conserved end residues are part of each CDR3. The order of the fields is V gene, D gene, clone size, CDR3 protein. The D gene is left open where the match is weak. Only part of the rows carry a size: once, few, many, or a class if the clone is expanded.

V: TRBV2
D: TRBD1
size: once
CDR3: CASSEVDRAPGNTIYF

V: TRBV9
D: TRBD2
size: -
CDR3: CASSVFPTSGRASSEQFF

V: TRBV7-9
D: TRBD1
size: -
CDR3: CASSRRDRLSEQYF

V: TRBV10-3
D: TRBD1
size: -
CDR3: CAIKTGTGRDLASDTQYF

V: TRBV7-2
D: -
size: -
CDR3: CASSHITYGAGRYEQYF

V: TRBV27
D: -
size: -
CDR3: CASSPIGGLTNQPQHF

V: TRBV5-1
D: TRBD1
size: once
CDR3: CASPEGAQGVNTEAFF

V: TRBV15
D: TRBD1
size: -
CDR3: CATSRSPGGKETQYF

V: TRBV5-1
D: TRBD1
size: -
CDR3: CASTYGTGPETQYF

V: TRBV19
D: -
size: -
CDR3: CASSMTDNEQYF

V: TRBV6-1
D: -
size: once
CDR3: CASSLEEGTWTEAFF

V: TRBV18
D: -
size: -
CDR3: CASSAGQPSPLHF

V: TRBV19
D: TRBD2
size: -
CDR3: CASSIVAGGREQYF

V: TRBV10-3
D: -
size: -
CDR3: CAISGQGEETQYF

V: TRBV7-6
D: -
size: -
CDR3: CASSLVVDTEAFF

V: TRBV21-1
D: -
size: -
CDR3: CASRRASGTESRTYGYTF

V: TRBV5-1
D: -
size: -
CDR3: CASASGTSGNTIYF

V: TRBV5-1
D: -
size: once
CDR3: CASSPVSFGYTF

V: TRBV5-1
D: TRBD1
size: -
CDR3: CASSLAVGQSPAPVADRGSYEQYF

V: TRBV28
D: TRBD2
size: -
CDR3: CASTWGGGYEQYF

V: TRBV5-6
D: -
size: -
CDR3: CASSLMQPVLTF

V: TRBV28
D: TRBD1
size: -
CDR3: CASSLTGDREKLFF

V: TRBV28
D: TRBD1
size: -
CDR3: CASSPPDRVTEKLFF

V: TRBV18
D: TRBD1
size: -
CDR3: CASSPPGTVLEQYF

V: TRBV7-2
D: -
size: -
CDR3: CASSYLGVLETQYF

V: TRBV16
D: TRBD1
size: -
CDR3: CASSPPGQSIDYGYTF

V: TRBV11-2
D: TRBD1
size: -
CDR3: CASSRVGTGASLNEQFF

V: TRBV4-3
D: -
size: -
CDR3: CASSQGSFGSYYNEQFF

V: TRBV27
D: -
size: once
CDR3: CASSLLPGDYYSYEQYF

V: TRBV7-8
D: -
size: -
CDR3: CASSSIGWDNSPLHF

V: TRBV27
D: TRBD2
size: once
CDR3: CASRRTGTRGAYEQYF

V: TRBV4-3
D: TRBD1
size: once
CDR3: CASSHTGEGDYGYTF

V: TRBV27
D: -
size: -
CDR3: CASSWVRGFEEQYF

V: TRBV5-5
D: TRBD2
size: once
CDR3: CASSRPAGGPGEQYF

V: TRBV9
D: -
size: -
CDR3: CASSVGVQGSTDTQYF

V: TRBV10-2
D: TRBD2
size: -
CDR3: CASSLVSSGSSNIQYF

V: TRBV7-9
D: TRBD2
size: -
CDR3: CASSLLAGGPGYEQYF

V: TRBV4-3
D: TRBD1
size: -
CDR3: CASSQRQGGNGYTF

V: TRBV7-2
D: -
size: -
CDR3: CASSPRQASSGNTIYF

V: TRBV19
D: -
size: -
CDR3: CAAQRSGANVLTF

V: TRBV14
D: TRBD2
size: -
CDR3: CASSQDLSKRGGLNEQFF

V: TRBV15
D: -
size: -
CDR3: CATSYSSAEGTDTQYF

V: TRBV5-8
D: TRBD1
size: -
CDR3: CASSTSGQRDEQYF

V: TRBV18
D: TRBD1
size: -
CDR3: CASSLGTGPDTQYF

V: TRBV28
D: TRBD1
size: -
CDR3: CAIGRTGQRNQPQHF

V: TRBV7-6
D: TRBD2
size: -
CDR3: CASSATSGGHDTQYF

V: TRBV4-3
D: TRBD1
size: -
CDR3: CASTQVSQGANNEKLFF

V: TRBV6-5
D: TRBD1
size: -
CDR3: CASSYAQGVRAFF

V: TRBV7-3
D: -
size: -
CDR3: CASSLGQAGPQNTQYF

V: TRBV27
D: TRBD2
size: -
CDR3: CASSLFRLAGGPDGELFF

V: TRBV10-2
D: TRBD2
size: -
CDR3: CASRRRLADYSTDTQYF

V: TRBV15
D: -
size: -
CDR3: CATSRLGGALAETNEKLFF

V: TRBV19
D: -
size: -
CDR3: CASSRDRTQETQYF

V: TRBV18
D: -
size: -
CDR3: CASSPGRTYNEQFF

V: TRBV9
D: -
size: -
CDR3: CASSRLGDLQETQYF

V: TRBV19
D: -
size: -
CDR3: CASRQRHRESSYEQYF

V: TRBV28
D: TRBD2
size: -
CDR3: CASSFAGTSGETQYF

V: TRBV10-3
D: -
size: -
CDR3: CAISASGGTSTNEQFF